This TCR beta chain is drawn from a study of blood T cell repertoires in COVID-19 (dated by TCRdb to 2018 to 2021). Study-wide context: Samples from collaborators originated in the United States, Italy and Spain and spanned both the acute and convalescent phases of COVID-19. The prospective study material was composed of cDNA or gDNA derived from T cells, B-cell-depleted T cells, or PBMCs. The dataset comprised deeply sampled blood TCRbeta repertoires from subjects exposed to, actively infected with, or recovered from COVID-19. The repertoires were made available in a free public database intended to serve as a resource for research on the immune response to SARS-CoV-2. Samples were obtained from the ongoing ImmuneRACE study (first 160 participants) and from roughly 1,300 subjects provided by 6 global collaborators. Nearly every sample came with metadata listing a de-identified subject ID, COVID-19 status, age in years and sex. Where available, HLA class I and class II types were taken from metadata supplied by the sample provider and were not determined by assay-based typing. The study at large found these results: How much clinical and demographic metadata was included differed by source and by participant, and the metadata was provided uncurated.

The CDR3 has 14 amino acids, counting the end cysteine and phenylalanine. The only DNA kept is the CDR3, 42 bases in frame from the first base. Per the germline V gene (reference sequence), MNHEY is the CDR1 and SMNVEV is the CDR2. Relative to germline, V is 4 bases shorter and J is 1 base shorter, with 10 bases between their ends. As to this clone: There is no known antigen for this receptor. The record has no base qualities; no much larger clone is one base away.

In Seattle, one collaborating source enrolled patients while the infection was active and tracked those patients longitudinally over the course of disease. The collaborating institutions used their own protocols to collect whole blood in K2EDTA tubes. Collaborator samples were shipped for TCRbeta analysis as frozen whole blood, isolated PBMCs, or DNA extracted from either sample type. The immunoSEQ Assay, a bias-controlled multiplex PCR, was used to amplify TCRbeta CDR3 regions from genomic DNA. The paper's data handling went like this. The number of nucleated cells in each sample was estimated by amplification of reference gene primers within the assay. To quantify the absolute abundance of each unique TCRbeta CDR3 rearrangement, sequence reads were collapsed and filtered. For each sample, productive Simpson clonality was calculated by taking the square root of Simpson's diversity index across productive rearrangements. TCRdb retrieved this table from immuneACCESS and kept in-frame rearrangements only. Not all clones are present; in checked studies, unresolved V genes account for under half, and no reason is known for the remainder. That table gives V, J and clone size, and the DNA gave D and trimming. The sample contains approximately 180,000 clones, roughly 84% of them found a single time. The ten largest clones capture about 20% of the sample.

In this chain, TRBV27 is recombined with TRBJ2-5; the D gene is unclear. Sequencing was performed on peripheral blood. This receptor was obtained from a person aged 65 to 85 with COVID-19, enrolled during active disease. CDR3 protein: CASSSRGGQETQYF. The sequenced DNA: TGTGCCAGCAGTTCTCGCGGCGGCCAAGAGACCCAGTACTTC.